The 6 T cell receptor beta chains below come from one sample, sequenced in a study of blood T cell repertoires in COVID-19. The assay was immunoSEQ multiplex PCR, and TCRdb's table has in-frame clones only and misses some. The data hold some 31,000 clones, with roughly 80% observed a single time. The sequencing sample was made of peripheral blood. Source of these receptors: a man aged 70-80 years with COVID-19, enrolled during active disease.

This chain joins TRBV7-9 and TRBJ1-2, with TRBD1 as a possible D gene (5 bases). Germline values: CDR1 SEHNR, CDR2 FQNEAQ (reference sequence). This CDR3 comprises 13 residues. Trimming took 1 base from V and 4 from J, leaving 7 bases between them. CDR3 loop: CASSLEQVYGYTF. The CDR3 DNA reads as TGTGCCAGCAGCTTAGAACAGGTCTATGGCTACACCTTC. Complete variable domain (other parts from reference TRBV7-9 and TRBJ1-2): DTGVSQNPRHKITKRGQNVTFRCDPISEHNRLYWYRQTLGQGPEFLTYFQNEAQLEKSRLLSDRFSAERPKGSFSTLEIQRTEQGDSAMYLCASSLEQVYGYTFGSGTRLTVV.

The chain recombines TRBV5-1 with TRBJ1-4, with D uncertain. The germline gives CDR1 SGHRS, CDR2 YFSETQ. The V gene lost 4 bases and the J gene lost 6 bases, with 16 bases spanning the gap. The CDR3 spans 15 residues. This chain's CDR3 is CASSLDGRGDEKLFF. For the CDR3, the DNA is TGCGCCAGCAGCCTCGACGGGAGAGGCGATGAAAAACTGTTTTTT.

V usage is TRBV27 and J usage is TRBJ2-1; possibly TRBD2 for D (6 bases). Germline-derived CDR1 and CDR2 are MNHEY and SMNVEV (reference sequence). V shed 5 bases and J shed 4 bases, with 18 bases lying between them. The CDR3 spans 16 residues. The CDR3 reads CASSPGFGLPYNEQFF. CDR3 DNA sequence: TGTGCCAGCAGTCCGGGGTTTGGACTACCTTACAATGAGCAGTTCTTC.

The CDR3 loop is CASSPRGSNEKLFF. In DNA form, the CDR3 reads TGTGCCAGCTCCCCGCGGGGGTCTAATGAAAAACTGTTTTTT. V usage is TRBV18 and J usage is TRBJ1-4; possibly TRBD1 for D (5 bases). CDR1 and CDR2 (germline): KGHSH, LQKENI. V gave up 6 bases and J gave up 3 bases, with 11 bases separating them. This CDR3 has 14 amino acids.

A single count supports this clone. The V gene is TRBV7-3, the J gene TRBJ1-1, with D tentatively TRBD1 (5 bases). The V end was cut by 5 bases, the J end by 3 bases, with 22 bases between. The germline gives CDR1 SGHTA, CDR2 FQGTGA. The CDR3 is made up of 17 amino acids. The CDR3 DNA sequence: TGTGCCAGCAGCCAGGACACGCTGGGGGGACTCTACACTGAAGCTTTCTTT. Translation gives CASSQDTLGGLYTEAFF.

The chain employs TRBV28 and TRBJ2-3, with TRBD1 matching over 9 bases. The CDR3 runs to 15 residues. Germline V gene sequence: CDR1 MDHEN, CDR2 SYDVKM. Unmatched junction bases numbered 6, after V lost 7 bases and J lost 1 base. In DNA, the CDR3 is TGTGCCAGCACCGTACAGGGGGCGCGCACAGATACGCAGTATTTT. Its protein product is CASTVQGARTDTQYF.